This T cell receptor beta chain came from a study of CD8+ T cells in alopecia areata. Study details: Severity among treated patients was scored by the percentage of scalp area affected. Study conclusions and caveats: In scalp, tofacitinib significantly decreased clonality and expanded CD8+ clones among the top 100.

With regard to this clone: The antigen is undetermined.

The ends were cut back, 0 bases at V and 9 bases at J, with 9 bases in the middle. The CDR3 runs 12 residues. Germline CDR1 SSHAT, CDR2 FNYEAQ (reference sequence). Following RNA extraction, reverse transcription yielded cDNA that acted as the sequencing template. Assay used: immunoSEQ multiplex PCR; TCRdb lists only in-frame clones, some missing. The table shows 200,000 to 250,000 clones, with over 60% occurring only once. Treatment denoted: oral pan-JAK inhibitor, 5-10 mg twice daily. Researchers took lesional scalp punch biopsies and peripheral blood from people who were alopecia areata patients. Sequenced here: CD4+ T cells sorted from blood, sampled at week 4, from a patient treated with tofacitinib. V is TRBV7-7 and J is TRBJ2-7; D is possibly TRBD1 or TRBD2 (5 bases each). The receptor comes from a human donor with alopecia areata. The DNA for the CDR3 is TGTGCCAGCAGCTTAGCTACGGGGCGGCAGTACTTC. Its translation: CASSLATGRQYF.